The sequence of this T cell receptor (beta chain) was determined in a study of blood T cell repertoires in COVID-19. The data were produced by immunoSEQ multiplex PCR, yet TCRdb's version contains in-frame clones alone and is incomplete. The data show 250,000 or so clones, approximately 88% seen once. This CDR3 contains 15 residues. Per germline, CDR1 LGHNT and CDR2 FRNRAP. V lost 3 bases and J lost 8; bases outside the gene matches: 5. The rearrangement joins TRBV12-5 to TRBJ2-1; 12 bases line up with TRBD2. This TCR came from a woman aged 30 to 39 who had been exposed to COVID-19. The material sequenced was PBMCs or T cells enriched from blood (not recorded which). CDR3 coding DNA: TGTGCTAGTGGTTTTTTGACTAGCGGGAGTCATGAGCAGTTCTTC. Its protein is CASGFLTSGSHEQFF.